These 25 T cell receptor beta chains originate from one sample sequenced in a study of T cells expressing NK-cell markers. TCRdb re-called the 5' RACE reads and shows each CDR3 protein once, DNA omitted. Recorded for this sample: about 460,000 distinct CDR3 sequences. The sequencing sample was made of blood T cells: a sorted CD56 or NKG2C T cell subset, CD4+ or CD8+ T cells, or bulk PBMC T cells (not recorded which). Every receptor here comes from a woman in her fifties or sixties in good health.

This chain joins TRBV12-3 or TRBV12-4 and TRBJ2-1; TCRdb designates TRBD2, a call that cannot be tested without DNA. This CDR3 is built from 15 residues. This CDR3 reads CASRASGTPKNEQFF.

This chain links TRBV6-5 with TRBJ2-3; the D call from TCRdb, TRBD1, cannot be confirmed without DNA. Germline CDR1 is MNHEY and CDR2 is SVGAGI. This CDR3 spans 15 amino acids. CDR3 region: CASRNNGGPTDTQYF.

V usage is TRBV6-5 and J usage is TRBJ2-6. Germline V gene sequence: CDR1 MNHEY, CDR2 SVGAGI. There are 16 residues in the CDR3. CDR3 sequence: CASSSPQSSGANVLPF.

This chain uses TRBV12-3 or TRBV12-4 with TRBJ1-4; TCRdb calls TRBD1, which cannot be checked without DNA. The CDR3 is 15 residues long. The CDR3 loop is CASSFLGGGNEKLFF.

The chain's CDR3 is CASSRSGKGEDTQYF. The chain links TRBV14 to TRBJ2-3; as DNA is missing, the TRBD1 call by TCRdb cannot be tested. The CDR3 length is 15 residues. Germline V gives CDR1 SGHDN, CDR2 FVKESK.

This chain joins TRBV4-1 and TRBJ2-2; TCRdb gives TRBD2 as the D gene, but with no DNA this cannot be confirmed. The CDR3 has 12 amino acids. CDR1 and CDR2 from the germline V gene are MGHRA and YSYEKL. The CDR3 protein is CASSGTSGELFF.

The chain carries TRBV29-1 and TRBJ1-1. Looked up from germline, CDR1 is SQVTM and CDR2 is ANQGSEA. The CDR3 runs to 13 residues. The CDR3 sequence is CSVERRMNTEAFF. Full variable domain (outside the CDR3, taken from reference TRBV29-1 and TRBJ1-1): SAVISQKPSRDICQRGTSLTIQCQVDSQVTMMFWYRQQPGQSLTLIATANQGSEATYESGFVIDKFPISRPNLTFSTLTVSNMSPEDSSIYLCSVERRMNTEAFFGQGTRLTVV.

CDR3 in amino acids: CASSFLQASTQPQHF. The chain has TRBV28 and TRBJ1-5; TCRdb's D gene call, TRBD1, goes unchecked for lack of DNA. Germline V gene lookup returns CDR1 MDHEN and CDR2 SYDVKM. The length of the CDR3 is 15 residues.

This chain links TRBV18 with TRBJ2-5; as DNA is missing, the TRBD1 call by TCRdb cannot be tested. The CDR3 runs to 15 residues. The germline V gene has CDR1 KGHSH and CDR2 LQKENI. CDR3 amino acids: CASSPRQAFQETQYF.

The chain has TRBV6-5 and TRBJ2-3; TCRdb returns TRBD2, unconfirmable since there is no DNA. This CDR3 is 15 amino acids long. CDR1 MNHEY and CDR2 SVGAGI come from the germline V gene. This CDR3 reads CASKPAGGSTDTQYF.

The rearrangement joins TRBV2 to TRBJ2-1. The CDR3 consists of 14 residues. Germline CDR1 reads SNHLY; CDR2 reads FYNNEI. This CDR3 reads CASSEALSYNEQFF.

The chain has TRBV20-1 and TRBJ1-2; TCRdb's D gene call, TRBD1, goes unchecked for lack of DNA. The CDR3 runs 12 residues. Germline CDR1 and CDR2: DFQATT and SNEGSKA (reference sequence). CDR3 loop: CSARVRGYGYTF.

The rearrangement joins TRBV24-1 to TRBJ1-2; checking the TCRdb D call of TRBD1 is not possible without DNA. Germline V gene data show CDR1 as KGHDR and CDR2 as SFDVKD. The CDR3 contains 14 residues. CDR3 sequence reads: CATSDTDKRDGYTF.

The chain employs TRBV12-5 and TRBJ1-1. The CDR3 has 16 residues. Per the germline V gene, CDR1 is LGHNT and CDR2 is FRNRAP. The CDR3 loop is CASGLAEGPRNTEAFF.

The V call is TRBV3-1, the J call TRBJ2-3. Germline loops: CDR1 LGHDT, CDR2 YNNKEL (reference sequence). The CDR3 has 15 residues. This CDR3 reads CASTISAASTDTQYF.

The rearrangement uses TRBV4-2 and TRBJ2-7. The CDR3 has 11 residues. Per germline, CDR1 LGHNA and CDR2 YNFKEQ. This CDR3 is CASSAESEQYF.

The chain uses TRBV20-1 and TRBJ2-4; as DNA is missing, the TRBD1 call by TCRdb cannot be tested. The CDR3 has 18 amino acids. Germline-derived CDR1 and CDR2 are DFQATT and SNEGSKA (reference sequence). CDR3 amino acids: CSARDGKPWTAYKNIQYF.

CDR3 amino acids: CASSYSAVTYNEQFF. V gene TRBV6-5 combines with J gene TRBJ2-1. The CDR3 runs to 15 residues. CDR1 and CDR2 (germline): MNHEY, SVGAGI.

The chain recombines TRBV29-1 with TRBJ2-1; the TRBD2 assignment by TCRdb is unverifiable without DNA. The length of the CDR3 is 16 residues. In germline, CDR1 is SQVTM, CDR2 ANQGSEA. The CDR3 sequence: CSVEISGRARVREQFF.

This sequence joins TRBV29-1 and TRBJ2-1; TCRdb's D gene call, TRBD1, goes unchecked for lack of DNA. The germline gives CDR1 SQVTM, CDR2 ANQGSEA. This CDR3 contains 12 residues. The CDR3 spells CSVSRGQHEQFF.

The V gene is TRBV9, the J gene TRBJ1-3; TCRdb's D call of TRBD1 is untestable without DNA. The germline CDR1 and CDR2 sequences are SGDLS and YYNGEE. The CDR3 covers 14 residues. The CDR3 loop is CASSVGQGSDGIYF.

The chain recombines TRBV24-1 with TRBJ2-3; TCRdb picks TRBD2, but there is no DNA to check that call. The CDR3 covers 15 residues. Germline V gene lookup returns CDR1 KGHDR and CDR2 SFDVKD. The CDR3 sequence is CATSESGTVGDTQYF.

This chain joins TRBV3-1 and TRBJ1-6; TCRdb indicates TRBD1, and absent DNA this call remains unverified. Germline CDR1 reads LGHDT; CDR2 reads YNNKEL (reference sequence). The CDR3 extends over 14 amino acids. CDR3 protein: CASSSGTGVSPLHF.

The chain carries TRBV11-2 and TRBJ2-1; TCRdb lists TRBD2, though no DNA is available to test this call. The CDR3 is 15 amino acids. Germline V gene data show CDR1 as SGHAT and CDR2 as FQNNGV. The CDR3 sequence is CASSLIGEGRERQFF.

V is TRBV20-1 and J is TRBJ2-3; the D call from TCRdb, TRBD2, cannot be confirmed without DNA. This CDR3 comprises 14 residues. Germline assignment: CDR1 DFQATT and CDR2 SNEGSKA (reference sequence). CDR3 amino acids: CSARGTSGSSTQYF.